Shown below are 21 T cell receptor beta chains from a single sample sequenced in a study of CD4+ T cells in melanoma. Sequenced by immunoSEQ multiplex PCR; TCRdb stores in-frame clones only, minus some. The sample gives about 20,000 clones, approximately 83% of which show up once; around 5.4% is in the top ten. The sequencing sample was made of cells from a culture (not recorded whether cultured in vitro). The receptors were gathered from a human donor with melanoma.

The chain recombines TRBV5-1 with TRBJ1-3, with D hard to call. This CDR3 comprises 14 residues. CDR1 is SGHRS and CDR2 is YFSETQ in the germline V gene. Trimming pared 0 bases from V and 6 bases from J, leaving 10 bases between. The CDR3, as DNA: TGCGCCAGCAGCTTGGACGCCACAACAAACACCATATATTTT. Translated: CASSLDATTNTIYF.

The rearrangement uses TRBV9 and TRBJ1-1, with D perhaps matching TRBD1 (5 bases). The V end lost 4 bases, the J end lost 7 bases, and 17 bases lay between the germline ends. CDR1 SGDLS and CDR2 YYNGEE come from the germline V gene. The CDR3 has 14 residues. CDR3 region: CASSPHYKQGEAFF. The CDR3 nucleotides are TGTGCCAGCAGCCCCCATTATAAGCAGGGTGAAGCTTTCTTT.

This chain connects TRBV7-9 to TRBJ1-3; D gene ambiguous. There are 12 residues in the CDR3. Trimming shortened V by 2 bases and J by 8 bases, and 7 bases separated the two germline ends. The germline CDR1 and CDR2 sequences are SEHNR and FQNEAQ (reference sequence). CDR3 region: CASSLMGDTIYF. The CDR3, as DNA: TGTGCCAGCAGCTTAATGGGAGACACCATATATTTT.

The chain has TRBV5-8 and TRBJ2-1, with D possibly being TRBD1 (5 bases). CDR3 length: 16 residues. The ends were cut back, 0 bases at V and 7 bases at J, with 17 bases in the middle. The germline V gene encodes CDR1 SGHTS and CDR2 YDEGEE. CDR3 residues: CASSLGQGWGLNEQFF. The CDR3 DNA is TGTGCCAGCAGCTTGGGGCAGGGATGGGGATTGAATGAGCAGTTCTTC. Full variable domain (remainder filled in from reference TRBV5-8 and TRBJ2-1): EAGVTQSPTHLIKTRGQQATLRCSPISGHTSVYWYQQALGLGLQFLLWYDEGEERNRGNFPPRFSGRQFPNYSSELNVNALELEDSALYLCASSLGQGWGLNEQFFGPGTRLTVL.

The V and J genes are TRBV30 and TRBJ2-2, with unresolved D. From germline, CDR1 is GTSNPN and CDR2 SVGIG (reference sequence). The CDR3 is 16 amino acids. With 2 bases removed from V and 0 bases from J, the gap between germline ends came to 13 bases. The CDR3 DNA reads TGTGCCTGGAGTAGATCGCGTATTGCGAACACCGGGGAGCTGTTTTTT. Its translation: CAWSRSRIANTGELFF.

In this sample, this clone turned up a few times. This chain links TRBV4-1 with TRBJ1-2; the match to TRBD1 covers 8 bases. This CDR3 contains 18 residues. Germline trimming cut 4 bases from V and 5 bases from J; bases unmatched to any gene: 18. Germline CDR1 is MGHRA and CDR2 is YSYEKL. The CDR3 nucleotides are TGCGCCAGCAGCCCCCTCATCCCGAGGACAGGGACCTTTTATGGCTACACCTTC. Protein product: CASSPLIPRTGTFYGYTF.

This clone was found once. The CDR3 DNA reads TGCGCCAGCAGCTTGGAAGGATCAGGAAACATTCAGTACTTC. Its translation is CASSLEGSGNIQYF. The chain uses TRBV5-1 and TRBJ2-4, with D unresolved. The CDR3 has 14 residues. Germline-derived CDR1 and CDR2 are SGHRS and YFSETQ. Trimming left V 0 bases short and J 6 bases short, with 10 bases between.

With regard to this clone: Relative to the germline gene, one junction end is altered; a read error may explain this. CDR3 region: CAGSIGPTYQPQHF. The CDR3, as DNA: TGTGCCGGCAGTATAGGGCCAACCTATCAGCCCCAGCATTTT. The J gene is TRBJ1-5, the V gene TRBV6-1; no firm D call. The length of the CDR3 is 14 residues. Germline V gene sequence: CDR1 MNHNS, CDR2 SASEGT.

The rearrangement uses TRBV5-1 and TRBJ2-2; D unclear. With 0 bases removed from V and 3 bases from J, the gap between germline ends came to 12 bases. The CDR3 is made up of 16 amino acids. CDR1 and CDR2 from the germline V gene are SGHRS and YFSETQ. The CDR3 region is CASSLAISVYTGELFF. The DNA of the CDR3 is TGCGCCAGCAGCTTGGCCATCTCAGTTTACACCGGGGAGCTGTTTTTT.

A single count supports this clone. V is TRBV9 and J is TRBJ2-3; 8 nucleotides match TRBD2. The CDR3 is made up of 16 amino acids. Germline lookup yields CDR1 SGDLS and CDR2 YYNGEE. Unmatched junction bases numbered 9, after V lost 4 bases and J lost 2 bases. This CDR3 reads CASSHGGGLSTDTQYF. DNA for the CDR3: TGTGCCAGCAGCCACGGGGGGGGCCTTTCCACAGATACGCAGTATTTT.

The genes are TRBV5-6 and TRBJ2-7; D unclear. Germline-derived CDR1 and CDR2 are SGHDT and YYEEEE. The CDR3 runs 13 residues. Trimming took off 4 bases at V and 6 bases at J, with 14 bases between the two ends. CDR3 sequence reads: CASSVATRLEQYF. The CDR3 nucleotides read TGTGCCAGCAGCGTGGCGACCCGACTCGAGCAGTACTTC.

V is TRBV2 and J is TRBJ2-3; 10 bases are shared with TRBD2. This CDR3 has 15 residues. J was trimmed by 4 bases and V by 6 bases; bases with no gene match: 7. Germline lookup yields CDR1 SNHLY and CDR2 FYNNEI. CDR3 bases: TGTGCCAGCAGCCCTGGGACTAGCGTAGCAGATACGCAGTATTTT. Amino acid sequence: CASSPGTSVADTQYF.

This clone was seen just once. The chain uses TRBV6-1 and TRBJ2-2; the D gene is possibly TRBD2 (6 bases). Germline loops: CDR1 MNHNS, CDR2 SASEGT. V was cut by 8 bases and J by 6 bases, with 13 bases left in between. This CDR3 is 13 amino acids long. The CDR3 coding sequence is TGTGCCAGCCGACTAGGGGTGGCCGGGGAGCTGTTTTTT. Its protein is CASRLGVAGELFF.

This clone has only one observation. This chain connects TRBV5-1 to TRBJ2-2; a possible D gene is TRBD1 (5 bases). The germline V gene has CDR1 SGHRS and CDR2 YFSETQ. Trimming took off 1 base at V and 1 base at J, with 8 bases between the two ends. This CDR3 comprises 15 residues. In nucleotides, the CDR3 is TGCGCCAGCAGCTTGCAAACAGGGAACACCGGGGAGCTGTTTTTT. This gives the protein CASSLQTGNTGELFF.

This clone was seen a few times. The CDR3 reads CASSPPVGETQYF. The CDR3 region has the DNA TGTGCCAGCAGCCCCCCCGTGGGGGAGACCCAGTACTTC. The chain joins TRBV7-2 to TRBJ2-5; D not certain. Trimming took off 5 bases at V and 5 bases at J, with 12 bases between the two ends. The CDR3 extends over 13 amino acids. CDR1 SGHTA and CDR2 FQGNSA come from the germline V gene.

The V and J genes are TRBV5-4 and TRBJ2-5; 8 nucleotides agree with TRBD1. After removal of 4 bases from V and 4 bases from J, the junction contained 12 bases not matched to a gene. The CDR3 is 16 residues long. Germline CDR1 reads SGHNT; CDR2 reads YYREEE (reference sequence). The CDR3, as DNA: TGTGCCAGCAGCCGAAGGGACAGGAGCCTCGGAGAGACCCAGTACTTC. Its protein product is CASSRRDRSLGETQYF.

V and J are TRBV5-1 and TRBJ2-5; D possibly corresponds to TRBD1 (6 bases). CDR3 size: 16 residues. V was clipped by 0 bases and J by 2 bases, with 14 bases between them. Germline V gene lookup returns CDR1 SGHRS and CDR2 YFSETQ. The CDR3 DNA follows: TGCGCCAGCAGCTTGGCCTGGGGGACAAATCAAGAGACCCAGTACTTC. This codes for CASSLAWGTNQETQYF. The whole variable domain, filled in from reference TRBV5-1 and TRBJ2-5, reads KAGVTQTPRYLIKTRGQQVTLSCSPISGHRSVSWYQQTPGQGLQFLFEYFSETQRNKGNFPGRFSGRQFSNSRSEMNVSTLELGDSALYLCASSLAWGTNQETQYFGPGTRLLVL.

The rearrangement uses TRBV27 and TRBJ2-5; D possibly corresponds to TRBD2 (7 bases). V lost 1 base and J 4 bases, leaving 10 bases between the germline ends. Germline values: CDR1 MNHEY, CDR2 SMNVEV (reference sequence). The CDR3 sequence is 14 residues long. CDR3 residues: CASSLLGGGETQYF. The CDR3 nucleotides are TGTGCCAGCAGTTTATTGGGAGGGGGAGAGACCCAGTACTTC.

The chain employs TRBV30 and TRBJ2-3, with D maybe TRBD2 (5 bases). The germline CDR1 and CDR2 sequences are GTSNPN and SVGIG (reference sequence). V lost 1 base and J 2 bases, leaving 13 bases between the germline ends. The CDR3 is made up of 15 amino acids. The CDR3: CAWSAGSGNTDTQYF. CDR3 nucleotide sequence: TGTGCCTGGAGTGCGGGAAGCGGCAACACAGATACGCAGTATTTT.

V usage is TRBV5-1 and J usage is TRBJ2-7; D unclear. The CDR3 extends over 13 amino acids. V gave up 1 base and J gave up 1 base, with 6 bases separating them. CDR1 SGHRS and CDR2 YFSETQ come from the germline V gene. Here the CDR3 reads CASSLIVSYEQYF. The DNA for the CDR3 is TGCGCCAGCAGCTTGATCGTATCCTACGAGCAGTACTTC.

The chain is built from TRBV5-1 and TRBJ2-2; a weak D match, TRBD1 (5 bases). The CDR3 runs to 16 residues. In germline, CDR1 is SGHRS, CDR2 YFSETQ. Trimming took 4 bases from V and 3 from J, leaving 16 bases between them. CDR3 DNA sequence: TGCGCCAGCAGCCGTTTGGGTGGGGCGGACACCGGGGAGCTGTTTTTT. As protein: CASSRLGGADTGELFF.